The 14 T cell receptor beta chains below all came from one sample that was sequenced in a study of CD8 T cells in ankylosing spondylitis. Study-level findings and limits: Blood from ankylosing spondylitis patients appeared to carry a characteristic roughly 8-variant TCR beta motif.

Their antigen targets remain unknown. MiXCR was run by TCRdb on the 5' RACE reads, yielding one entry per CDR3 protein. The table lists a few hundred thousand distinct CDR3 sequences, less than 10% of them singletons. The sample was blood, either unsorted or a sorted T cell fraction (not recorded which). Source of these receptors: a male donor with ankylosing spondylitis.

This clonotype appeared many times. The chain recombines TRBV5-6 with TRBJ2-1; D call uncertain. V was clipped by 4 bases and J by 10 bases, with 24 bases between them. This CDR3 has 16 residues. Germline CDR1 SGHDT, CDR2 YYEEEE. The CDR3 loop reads CASSSSGTFFAAEQFF. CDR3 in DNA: TGTGCCAGCAGCAGTTCCGGAACTTTTTTCGCAGCGGAGCAGTTCTTC.

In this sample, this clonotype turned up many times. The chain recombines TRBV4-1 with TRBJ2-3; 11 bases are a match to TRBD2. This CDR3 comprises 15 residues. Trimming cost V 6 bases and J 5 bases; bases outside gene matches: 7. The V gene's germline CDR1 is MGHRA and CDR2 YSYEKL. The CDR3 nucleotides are TGCGCCAGCAGGACCCTAGCGGGGGGTGGAGATACGCAGTATTTT. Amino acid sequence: CASRTLAGGGDTQYF.

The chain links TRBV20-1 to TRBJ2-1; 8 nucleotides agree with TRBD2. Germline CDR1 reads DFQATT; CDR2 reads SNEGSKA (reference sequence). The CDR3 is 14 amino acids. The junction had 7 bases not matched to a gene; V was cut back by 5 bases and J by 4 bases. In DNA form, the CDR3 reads TGCAGTGCTCTCAGGACTAGCTTATACAATGAGCAGTTCTTC. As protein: CSALRTSLYNEQFF.

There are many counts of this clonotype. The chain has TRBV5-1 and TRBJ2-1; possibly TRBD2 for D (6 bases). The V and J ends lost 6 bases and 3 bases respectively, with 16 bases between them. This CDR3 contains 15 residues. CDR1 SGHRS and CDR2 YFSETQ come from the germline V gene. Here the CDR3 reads CASTTGVADYNEQFF. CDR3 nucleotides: TGCGCCAGCACCACTGGGGTAGCGGACTACAATGAGCAGTTCTTC.

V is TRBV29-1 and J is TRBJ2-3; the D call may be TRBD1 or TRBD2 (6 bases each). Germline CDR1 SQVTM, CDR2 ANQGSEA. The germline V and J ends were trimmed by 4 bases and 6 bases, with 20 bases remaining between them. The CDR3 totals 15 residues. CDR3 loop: CSVAFRGRDLDTQYF. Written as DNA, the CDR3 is TGCAGCGTTGCGTTCCGGGGGCGGGATCTGGATACGCAGTATTTT.

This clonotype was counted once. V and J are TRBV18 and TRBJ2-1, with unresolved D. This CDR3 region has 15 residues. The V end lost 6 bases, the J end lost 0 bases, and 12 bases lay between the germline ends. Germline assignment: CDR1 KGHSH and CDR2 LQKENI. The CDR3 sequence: CASSLFWASYNEQFF. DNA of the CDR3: TGTGCCAGCTCCCTATTTTGGGCCTCCTACAATGAGCAGTTCTTC.

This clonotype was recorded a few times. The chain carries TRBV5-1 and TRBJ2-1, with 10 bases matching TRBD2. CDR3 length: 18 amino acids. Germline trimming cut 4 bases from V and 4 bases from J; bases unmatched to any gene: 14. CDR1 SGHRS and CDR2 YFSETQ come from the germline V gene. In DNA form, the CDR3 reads TGCGCCAGCAGCCCAACTAGCGGGATTTCCCAGATTTACAATGAGCAGTTCTTC. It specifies CASSPTSGISQIYNEQFF.

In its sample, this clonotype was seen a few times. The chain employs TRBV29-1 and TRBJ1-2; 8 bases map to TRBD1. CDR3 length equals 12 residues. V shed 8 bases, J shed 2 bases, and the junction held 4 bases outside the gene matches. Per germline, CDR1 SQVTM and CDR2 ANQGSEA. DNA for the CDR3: TGCAGCACCAGGGGGCTAAACTATGGCTACACCTTC. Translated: CSTRGLNYGYTF.

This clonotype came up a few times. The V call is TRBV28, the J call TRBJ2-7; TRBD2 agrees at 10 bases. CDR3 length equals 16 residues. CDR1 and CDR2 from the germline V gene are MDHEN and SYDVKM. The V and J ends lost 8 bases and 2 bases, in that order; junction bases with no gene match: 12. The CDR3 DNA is TGTGCCAGCCACTTCCGAGCGGGAGGGTTTACCTACGAGCAGTACTTC. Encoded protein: CASHFRAGGFTYEQYF.

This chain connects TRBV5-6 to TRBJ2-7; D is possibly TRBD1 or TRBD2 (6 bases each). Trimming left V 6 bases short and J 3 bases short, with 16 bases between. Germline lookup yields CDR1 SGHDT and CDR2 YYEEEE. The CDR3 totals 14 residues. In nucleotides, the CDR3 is TGTGCCAGCACCTCAGGCGGGACAAGCTACGAGCAGTACTTC. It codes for CASTSGGTSYEQYF.

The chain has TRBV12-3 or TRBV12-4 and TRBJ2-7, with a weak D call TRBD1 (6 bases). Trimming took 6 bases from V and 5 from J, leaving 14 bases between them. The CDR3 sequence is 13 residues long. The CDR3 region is CASRGAGPHEQYF. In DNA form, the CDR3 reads TGTGCCAGCAGGGGGGCGGGCCCCCACGAGCAGTACTTC.

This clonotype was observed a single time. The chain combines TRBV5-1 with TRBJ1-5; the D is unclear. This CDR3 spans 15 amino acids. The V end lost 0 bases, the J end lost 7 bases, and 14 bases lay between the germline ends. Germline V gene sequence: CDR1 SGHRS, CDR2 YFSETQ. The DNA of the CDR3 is TGCGCCAGCAGCTTGGACCCGGGTGTTGGGCAGCCCCAGCATTTT. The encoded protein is CASSLDPGVGQPQHF.

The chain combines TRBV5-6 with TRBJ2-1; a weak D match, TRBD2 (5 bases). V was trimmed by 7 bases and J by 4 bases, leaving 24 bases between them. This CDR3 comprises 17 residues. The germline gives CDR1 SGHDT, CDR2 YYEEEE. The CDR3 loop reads CASGPSVAGIIYNEQFF. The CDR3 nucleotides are TGTGCCAGCGGCCCCTCGGTCGCGGGCATAATTTACAATGAGCAGTTCTTC.

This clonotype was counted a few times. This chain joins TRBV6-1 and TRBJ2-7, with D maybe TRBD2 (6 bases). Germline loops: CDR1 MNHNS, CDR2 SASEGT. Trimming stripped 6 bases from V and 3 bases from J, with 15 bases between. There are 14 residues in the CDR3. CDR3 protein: CASRAPGLSYEQYF. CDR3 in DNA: TGTGCCAGCAGGGCGCCCGGACTAAGCTACGAGCAGTACTTC.